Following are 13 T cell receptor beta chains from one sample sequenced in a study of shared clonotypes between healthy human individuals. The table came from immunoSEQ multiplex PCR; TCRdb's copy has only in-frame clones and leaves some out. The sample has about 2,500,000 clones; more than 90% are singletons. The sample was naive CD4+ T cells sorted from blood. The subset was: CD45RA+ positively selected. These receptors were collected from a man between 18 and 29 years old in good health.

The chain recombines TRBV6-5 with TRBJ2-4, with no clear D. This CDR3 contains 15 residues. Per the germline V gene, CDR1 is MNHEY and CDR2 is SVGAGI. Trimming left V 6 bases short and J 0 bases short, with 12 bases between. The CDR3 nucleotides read TGTGCCAGCAGACCTGAACAGAAAGCCAAAAACATTCAGTACTTC. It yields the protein CASRPEQKAKNIQYF.

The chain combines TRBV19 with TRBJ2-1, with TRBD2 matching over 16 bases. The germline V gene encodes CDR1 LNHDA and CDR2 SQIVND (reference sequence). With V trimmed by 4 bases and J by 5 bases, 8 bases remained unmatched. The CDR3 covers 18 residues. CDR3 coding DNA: TGTGCCAGTAGTACTCAAGGGACTAGCGGGAGGGGGAACAATGAGCAGTTCTTC. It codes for CASSTQGTSGRGNNEQFF.

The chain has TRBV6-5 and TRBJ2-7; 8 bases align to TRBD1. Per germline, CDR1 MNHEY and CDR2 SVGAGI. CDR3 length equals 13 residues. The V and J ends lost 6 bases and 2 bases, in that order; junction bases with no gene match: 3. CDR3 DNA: TGTGCCAGCAGCGAGGACAGGGCCTACGAGCAGTACTTC. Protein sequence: CASSEDRAYEQYF.

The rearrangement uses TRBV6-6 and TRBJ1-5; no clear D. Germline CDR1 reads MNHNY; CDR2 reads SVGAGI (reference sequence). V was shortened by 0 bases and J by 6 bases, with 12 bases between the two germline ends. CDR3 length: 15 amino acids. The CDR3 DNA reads TGTGCCAGCAGTTACTCGGTTGGGCTCGGTCAGCCCCAGCATTTT. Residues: CASSYSVGLGQPQHF.

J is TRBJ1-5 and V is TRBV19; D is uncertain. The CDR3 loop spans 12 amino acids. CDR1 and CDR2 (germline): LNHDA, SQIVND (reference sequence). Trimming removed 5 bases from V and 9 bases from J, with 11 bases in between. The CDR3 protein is CASSPTLRPQHF. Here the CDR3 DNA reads TGTGCCAGTAGTCCTACGTTGAGGCCCCAGCATTTT.

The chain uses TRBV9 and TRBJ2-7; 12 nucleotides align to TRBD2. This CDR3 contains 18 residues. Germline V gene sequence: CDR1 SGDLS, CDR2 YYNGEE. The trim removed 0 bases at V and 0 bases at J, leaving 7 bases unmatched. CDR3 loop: CASSVGSSGRADSYEQYF. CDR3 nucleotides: TGTGCCAGCAGCGTAGGATCTAGCGGGAGGGCCGACTCCTACGAGCAGTACTTC.

The CDR3 DNA reads TGTGCCAGCAGCTTAGCTTTTGGGCCAGCTTTCTTT. Its protein product is CASSLAFGPAFF. This chain connects TRBV11-3 to TRBJ1-1, with D hard to call. The V and J ends lost 1 base and 10 bases respectively, with 10 bases between them. Per germline, CDR1 SGHNT and CDR2 YENEEA. The CDR3 runs to 12 residues.

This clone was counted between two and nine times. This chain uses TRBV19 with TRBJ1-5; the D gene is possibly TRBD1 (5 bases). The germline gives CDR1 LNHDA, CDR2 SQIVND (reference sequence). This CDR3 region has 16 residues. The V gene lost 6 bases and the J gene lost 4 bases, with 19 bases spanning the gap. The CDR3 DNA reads TGTGCCAGTAGCCTCTTCCAGGGCGTTAAAAATCAGCCCCAGCATTTT. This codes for CASSLFQGVKNQPQHF.

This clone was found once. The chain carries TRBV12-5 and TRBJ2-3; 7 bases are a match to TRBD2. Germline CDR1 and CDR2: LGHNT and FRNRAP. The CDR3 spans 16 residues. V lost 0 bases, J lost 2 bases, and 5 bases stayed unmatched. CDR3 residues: CASGLVRLAATDTQYF. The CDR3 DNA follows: TGTGCTAGTGGTTTGGTAAGGCTAGCGGCCACAGATACGCAGTATTTT.

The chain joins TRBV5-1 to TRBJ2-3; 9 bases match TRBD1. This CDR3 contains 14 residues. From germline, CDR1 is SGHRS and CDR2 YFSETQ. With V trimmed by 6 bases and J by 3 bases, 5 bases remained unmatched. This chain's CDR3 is CASTRQGGTDTQYF. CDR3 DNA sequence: TGCGCCAGCACCAGACAGGGGGGGACAGATACGCAGTATTTT.

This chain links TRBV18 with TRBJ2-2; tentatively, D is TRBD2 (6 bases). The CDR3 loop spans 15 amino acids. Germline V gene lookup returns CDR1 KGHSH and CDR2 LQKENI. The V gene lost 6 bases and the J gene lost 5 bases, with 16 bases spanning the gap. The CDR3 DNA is TGTGCCAGCTCCCCTTCGGAGGGGAGGACCGGGGAGCTGTTTTTT. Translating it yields CASSPSEGRTGELFF.

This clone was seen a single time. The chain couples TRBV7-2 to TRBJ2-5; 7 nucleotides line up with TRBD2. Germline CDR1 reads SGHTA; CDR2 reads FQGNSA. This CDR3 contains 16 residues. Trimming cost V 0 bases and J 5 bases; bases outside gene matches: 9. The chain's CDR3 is CASSLANLYGGETQYF. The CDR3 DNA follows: TGTGCCAGCAGCTTAGCGAATCTTTACGGGGGGGAGACCCAGTACTTC.

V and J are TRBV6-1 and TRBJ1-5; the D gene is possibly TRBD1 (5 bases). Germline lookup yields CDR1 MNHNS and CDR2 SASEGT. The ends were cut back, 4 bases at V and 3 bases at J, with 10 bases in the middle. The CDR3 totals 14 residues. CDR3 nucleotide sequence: TGTGCCAGCAGTGTAGACAGTCCCAATCAGCCCCAGCATTTT. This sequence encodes CASSVDSPNQPQHF.